Here is one TCR beta chain with its context. Its antigen is not known. This sample stems from a study of graft-versus-host responses after intestinal transplantation. The overall study: Recipients had transplants, and these were multivisceral, liver-intestinal, or isolated intestinal. Each recipient received anti-thymocyte globulin induction, then tacrolimus and steroids for approximately 3 years.

Study-wide points: Ileal or blood samples showed some GvH clones first, and such clones were also found in recipient marrow.

Here immunoSEQ multiplex PCR was the method, and the copy in TCRdb shows in-frame clones only, minus some. The table has roughly 100,000 clones, around 92% seen once. This sequence was found in a human donor who was the organ donor for an intestinal transplant. The sequencing here drew on unstimulated CD4+ T cells sorted from spleen or lymph node cells, taken before transplant.

The CDR3 coding sequence is TGTGCCAGCAGCTTCTGGGGGGGGCTTGGGAACACTGAAGCTTTCTTT. Protein product: CASSFWGGLGNTEAFF. The chain employs TRBV7-2 and TRBJ1-1, with TRBD1 as a possible D gene (6 bases). The germline CDR1 and CDR2 sequences are SGHTA and FQGNSA. V was clipped by 3 bases and J by 1 base, with 15 bases between them. The CDR3 has 16 residues.